This passage covers 28 T cell receptor beta chains from one sample sequenced in a study of blood T cell repertoires in COVID-19. Assay used: immunoSEQ multiplex PCR; TCRdb lists only in-frame clones, some missing. This table holds about 110,000 clones, 65% to 80% found once. The material sequenced was peripheral blood. The receptors come from a woman aged 60-75 years with acute or convalescent COVID-19.

This clone was counted ten times or more. This chain joins TRBV9 and TRBJ2-1; 10 bases agree with TRBD1. Germline V gives CDR1 SGDLS, CDR2 YYNGEE. With V trimmed by 4 bases and J by 5 bases, 6 bases remained unmatched. This CDR3 contains 15 residues. The CDR3, as DNA: TGTGCCAGCAGCCCGGGACAGGGGAGGCACAATGAGCAGTTCTTC. Its protein product is CASSPGQGRHNEQFF.

The rearrangement joins TRBV19 to TRBJ1-4, with TRBD1 identical over 10 bases. This CDR3 has 13 residues. V gave up 10 bases and J gave up 6 bases; unmatched junction bases: 5. The V gene's germline CDR1 is LNHDA and CDR2 SQIVND (reference sequence). CDR3: CATSTGGDEKLFF. The CDR3 coding sequence is TGTGCCACCTCGACAGGGGGCGATGAAAAACTGTTTTTT.

The V gene is TRBV10-3, the J gene TRBJ1-1; D gene unclear. Trimming stripped 6 bases from V and 7 bases from J, with 9 bases between. The CDR3 sequence is 11 residues long. Germline CDR1 ENHRY, CDR2 SYGVKD. This CDR3 reads CAISAVDEAFF. The CDR3 region has the DNA TGTGCCATCAGCGCCGTAGATGAAGCTTTCTTT.

The chain carries TRBV4-3 and TRBJ2-2; D perhaps matches TRBD1 (5 bases). Trimming took 4 bases from V and 4 from J, leaving 13 bases between them. The CDR3 length is 15 residues. Germline-derived CDR1 and CDR2 are LGHNA and YSLEER. As DNA, the CDR3 is TGCGCCAGCAGCCTTCTCCAGGGATCCACCGGGGAGCTGTTTTTT. Translated, it gives CASSLLQGSTGELFF.

The chain has TRBV7-2 and TRBJ1-5, with D perhaps matching TRBD1 (5 bases). The CDR3 is 15 residues long. Germline lookup yields CDR1 SGHTA and CDR2 FQGNSA. Deletions cut 8 bases from V and 2 bases from J, with 16 bases between. The CDR3 is CASRSRGGGNQPQHF. The CDR3 DNA is TGTGCCAGCCGATCGCGGGGGGGTGGCAATCAGCCCCAGCATTTT.

The rearrangement joins TRBV19 to TRBJ1-6; TRBD1 aligns across 9 bases. CDR3 length: 18 amino acids. Trimming removed 4 bases from V and 7 bases from J; junction bases left unmatched: 14. Per the germline V gene, CDR1 is LNHDA and CDR2 is SQIVND (reference sequence). CDR3 residues: CASSNDMGQGSWNSPLHF. The CDR3 DNA is TGTGCCAGTAGTAATGATATGGGACAGGGAAGTTGGAATTCACCCCTCCACTTT. Drawing the rest from reference TRBV19 and TRBJ1-6, the complete variable domain is DGGITQSPKYLFRKEGQNVTLSCEQNLNHDAMYWYRQDPGQGLRLIYYSQIVNDFQKGDIAEGYSVSREKKESFPLTVTSAQKNPTAFYLCASSNDMGQGSWNSPLHFGNGTRLTVT.

The chain couples TRBV18 to TRBJ2-5; D possibly corresponds to TRBD1 (5 bases). The germline CDR1 and CDR2 sequences are KGHSH and LQKENI. This CDR3 is built from 17 residues. V lost 3 bases to trimming and J lost 2 bases, with 19 bases between them. The DNA for the CDR3 is TGTGCCAGCTCACCTCGCATCACCCAGGGAAATCAAGAGACCCAGTACTTC. This translates into CASSPRITQGNQETQYF. The complete variable domain, with remaining parts taken from reference TRBV18 and TRBJ2-5, reads NAGVMQNPRHLVRRRGQEARLRCSPMKGHSHVYWYRQLPEEGLKFMVYLQKENIIDESGMPKERFSAEFPKEGPSILRIQQVVRGDSAAYFCASSPRITQGNQETQYFGPGTRLLVL.

The CDR3 nucleotides are TGCAGCGTTGACTCTTGGGACAGGGGGGGGTATGGCTACACCTTC. As protein: CSVDSWDRGGYGYTF. J is TRBJ1-2 and V is TRBV29-1, with TRBD1 matching 11 bases. In germline, CDR1 is SQVTM, CDR2 ANQGSEA. V shed 3 bases and J 5 bases; nucleotides not matched to a gene: 8. This CDR3 contains 15 residues. The entire variable domain, with the rest obtained from reference TRBV29-1 and TRBJ1-2, is as follows: SAVISQKPSRDICQRGTSLTIQCQVDSQVTMMFWYRQQPGQSLTLIATANQGSEATYESGFVIDKFPISRPNLTFSTLTVSNMSPEDSSIYLCSVDSWDRGGYGYTFGSGTRLTVV.

The V call is TRBV3-1 (or the pseudogene TRBV3-2), the J call TRBJ2-1, with TRBD2 matching 9 bases. The trim removed 0 bases at V and 9 bases at J, leaving 6 bases unmatched. CDR3 size: 15 residues. CDR1 and CDR2 (germline): LGHDT, YNNKEL (reference sequence). CDR3 region: CASSQDPRGGFEQFF. In nucleotides, the CDR3 is TGTGCCAGCAGCCAAGATCCGCGGGGGGGCTTTGAGCAGTTCTTC.

This chain uses TRBV6-2 or TRBV6-3 with TRBJ1-5; D is possibly TRBD1 (6 bases). Germline CDR1 MNHEY, CDR2 SVGEGT. V gave up 6 bases and J gave up 0 bases, with 18 bases separating them. The CDR3 loop spans 17 amino acids. The CDR3 sequence is CASSPGQSFYSNQPQHF. The CDR3 bases are TGTGCCAGCAGCCCCGGACAGTCGTTTTATAGCAATCAGCCCCAGCATTTT.

This clone was seen just once. The rearrangement uses TRBV6-4 and TRBJ1-2; 7 bases align to TRBD1. CDR1 and CDR2 from the germline V gene are MRHNA and SNTAGT. J was trimmed by 3 bases and V by 5 bases; bases with no gene match: 9. This CDR3 is built from 15 residues. DNA for the CDR3: TGTGCCAGCAGTCAAACCCTCAGGGGGGACTATGGCTACACCTTC. It codes for CASSQTLRGDYGYTF.

The J gene is TRBJ1-1, the V gene TRBV5-1; possibly TRBD1 for D (5 bases). The CDR3 is made up of 14 amino acids. Germline V lookup: CDR1 SGHRS, CDR2 YFSETQ. Trimming left V 6 bases short and J 3 bases short, with 15 bases between. CDR3 nucleotides: TGCGCCAGCAACCAGGGTGGGGGGTACACTGAAGCTTTCTTT. Translating it yields CASNQGGGYTEAFF.

This chain connects TRBV10-3 to TRBJ1-5; D gene unclear. Trimming took off 2 bases at V and 5 bases at J, with 10 bases between the two ends. The CDR3 spans 14 residues. Germline V lookup: CDR1 ENHRY, CDR2 SYGVKD. The DNA for the CDR3 is TGTGCCATCAGTGAGCCGGGATCGGATCAGCCCCAGCATTTT. Its translation: CAISEPGSDQPQHF.

The chain links TRBV4-2 to TRBJ1-6; TRBD1 matches 7 bases. Germline lookup yields CDR1 LGHNA and CDR2 YNFKEQ. The ends lost 3 bases at V and 13 bases at J; junction bases unmatched: 9. The length of the CDR3 is 14 residues. This CDR3 is CASSQSGTAFPLHF. The CDR3, as DNA: TGTGCCAGCAGCCAGTCCGGGACAGCGTTCCCCCTCCACTTT.

This CDR3 is CAWSRRGDYSKETQYF. CDR3 coding DNA: TGTGCCTGGAGTCGCAGGGGCGACTATTCCAAAGAGACCCAGTACTTC. The chain has TRBV30 and TRBJ2-5; possibly TRBD1 for D (6 bases). The CDR3 consists of 16 residues. The germline CDR1 and CDR2 sequences are GTSNPN and SVGIG (reference sequence). V lost 2 bases and J 3 bases, leaving 19 bases between the germline ends.

V is TRBV28 and J is TRBJ2-5; TRBD2 aligns across 8 bases. J was trimmed by 5 bases and V by 5 bases; bases with no gene match: 13. The CDR3 length is 16 residues. Germline V gives CDR1 MDHEN, CDR2 SYDVKM. DNA of the CDR3: TGTGCCAGCAGTACCACTCCTAGCGGGTCGCGGGAGACCCAGTACTTC. Encoded protein: CASSTTPSGSRETQYF.

The rearrangement links TRBV20-1 to TRBJ1-2; no firm D call. The CDR3 spans 11 residues. CDR1 is DFQATT, CDR2 SNEGSKA, per germline (reference sequence). The CDR3 nucleotides read TGCTCAATACTGGACCGGGCCGGGGACACCTTC. It translates to CSILDRAGDTF.

V and J are TRBV7-2 and TRBJ1-5; D possibly corresponds to TRBD1 (6 bases). V lost 4 bases, J lost 4 bases, and 17 bases lay in between. Germline lookup yields CDR1 SGHTA and CDR2 FQGNSA. CDR3 size: 16 residues. The CDR3 spells CASSSTGTSQNQPQHF. In DNA form, the CDR3 reads TGTGCCAGCAGCTCCACCGGGACAAGTCAAAATCAGCCCCAGCATTTT.

V gene TRBV19 combines with J gene TRBJ2-7, with no clear D. CDR1 and CDR2 from the germline V gene are LNHDA and SQIVND (reference sequence). CDR3 length equals 13 residues. V lost 5 bases, J lost 5 bases, and 13 bases lay in between. DNA for the CDR3: TGTGCCAGTAGTCTACGACATGCCAACGAGCAGTACTTC. Amino acid sequence: CASSLRHANEQYF.

A note on this clone: Different DNA sequences within this sample yield the same CDR3. The CDR3 here is CATSDPLNEQFF. CDR3 in DNA: TGTGCCACCAGTGACCCCCTCAATGAGCAGTTCTTC. This chain uses TRBV24-1 with TRBJ2-1, with D hard to call. The V gene's germline CDR1 is KGHDR and CDR2 SFDVKD. V shed 4 bases and J shed 6 bases, with 6 bases lying between them. CDR3 size: 12 residues.

This chain links TRBV6-7 with TRBJ1-2; TRBD1 agrees at 7 bases. TRBV6-7 is an open reading frame whose function is uncertain. The CDR3 consists of 16 residues. After removal of 7 bases from V and 8 bases from J, the junction contained 19 bases not matched to a gene. CDR3 nucleotides: TGTGCCAGCACCAAGGGGCGGGACAGCTACTATTGCGGCTACACCTTC. Residues: CASTKGRDSYYCGYTF.

The rearrangement links TRBV7-2 to TRBJ1-6; TRBD1 agrees at 8 bases. Germline V CDR1 and CDR2: SGHTA, FQGNSA. This CDR3 comprises 15 residues. V lost 2 bases to trimming and J lost 10 bases; unmatched junction nucleotides: 7. The CDR3 protein is CASSLMGRGQSPLHF. CDR3 nucleotide sequence: TGTGCCAGCAGCTTAATGGGCAGGGGGCAATCACCCCTCCACTTT.

This rearrangement joins TRBV7-8 to TRBJ1-2; no clear D. Trimming left V 0 bases short and J 0 bases short, with 5 bases between. Per the germline V gene, CDR1 is SGHVS and CDR2 is FQNEAQ. CDR3 length equals 14 residues. Written as DNA, the CDR3 is TGTGCCAGCAGCTTAGCCGGGGCTAACTATGGCTACACCTTC. Translation: CASSLAGANYGYTF. The full variable domain, with the rest looked up from reference TRBV7-8 and TRBJ1-2, is GAGVSQSPRYKVAKRGQDVALRCDPISGHVSLFWYQQALGQGPEFLTYFQNEAQLDKSGLPSDRFFAERPEGSVSTLKIQRTQQEDSAVYLCASSLAGANYGYTFGSGTRLTVV.

The genes are TRBV10-3 and TRBJ1-2; D gene uncertain. V lost 3 bases to trimming and J lost 8 bases, with 19 bases between them. The CDR3 has 15 amino acids. Looked up from germline, CDR1 is ENHRY and CDR2 is SYGVKD. For the CDR3, the DNA is TGTGCCATCAGTGATGAACTTCGGATTTCGGGAGGCTACACCTTC. This sequence encodes CAISDELRISGGYTF.

The chain couples TRBV19 to TRBJ1-5, with a weak D call TRBD1 (5 bases). Between the trimmed V and J ends, which lost 7 bases and 9 bases, there was a span of 13 bases. In germline, CDR1 is LNHDA, CDR2 SQIVND (reference sequence). The CDR3 contains 12 residues. CDR3 residues: CASTTAGGPQHF. CDR3 sequence (DNA): TGTGCCAGTACCACGGCGGGGGGGCCCCAGCATTTT.

The rearrangement uses TRBV6-5 and TRBJ1-1, with D possibly TRBD1 on 5 matching bases. Per the germline V gene, CDR1 is MNHEY and CDR2 is SVGAGI. Trimming took off 7 bases at V and 4 bases at J, with 16 bases between the two ends. The CDR3 contains 14 residues. In DNA form, the CDR3 reads TGTGCCAGCACCCACGAAGGGGCAGGCACTGAAGCTTTCTTT. It translates to CASTHEGAGTEAFF.

The rearrangement links TRBV28 to TRBJ2-5; D may be TRBD1 (5 bases). The CDR3 runs 13 residues. Germline V gene lookup returns CDR1 MDHEN and CDR2 SYDVKM. With 2 bases removed from V and 6 bases from J, the gap between germline ends came to 10 bases. The DNA of the CDR3 is TGTGCCAGCAGTTTACCAGGGCCACAGACCCAGTACTTC. It codes for CASSLPGPQTQYF.

The rearrangement links TRBV28 to TRBJ1-1; D call uncertain. The length of the CDR3 is 12 residues. V lost 3 bases and J 2 bases, leaving 4 bases between the germline ends. Germline CDR1 and CDR2: MDHEN and SYDVKM. CDR3 DNA: TGTGCCAGCAGTTTCGGTAACACTGAAGCTTTCTTT. As protein: CASSFGNTEAFF.